The rows below give T cell receptor beta chains drawn from one sample of a study of PD-1 blockade in mismatch repair-deficient tumors. Produced via immunoSEQ multiplex PCR; TCRdb's table is partial and in-frame only. The repertoire has some 15,000 clones, more than 75% of them found once; the top ten carry 10% to 12%. These receptors' targets are unknown. This sample comprised cells cultured in vitro, obtained from a patient treated with pembrolizumab. The receptors derive from an adult with mismatch repair-deficient cancer. Each CDR3 is given with its conserved first and last residue. A D gene is named only where the DNA matches it firmly. Only part of the rows carry a size: once, few, many, or a class if the clone is expanded.

v_call: TRBV6-1; d_call: NA; cdr3_length: 13; j_call: TRBJ2-1; clone_size: NA; cdr3_nt: TGTGCCAGCAACCGGGGTACCGGAGATGAGCAGTTCTTC; cdr3_aa: CASNRGTGDEQFF
v_call: TRBV5-1; d_call: TRBD1; cdr3_length: 15; j_call: TRBJ2-5; clone_size: NA; cdr3_nt: TGCGCCACCAGTCGAGGGACAGGGAGGGAAGAGACCCAGTACTTC; cdr3_aa: CATSRGTGREETQYF
v_call: TRBV27; d_call: NA; cdr3_length: 12; j_call: TRBJ2-1; clone_size: NA; cdr3_nt: TGTGCCAGCAGTCCCTCCGAATATGAGCAGTTCTTC; cdr3_aa: CASSPSEYEQFF
v_call: TRBV6-1; d_call: TRBD1; cdr3_length: 13; j_call: TRBJ1-5; clone_size: NA; cdr3_nt: TGTGCCAGCGGGACAGGGTTTCAGCAGCCCCAGCATTTT; cdr3_aa: CASGTGFQQPQHF
v_call: TRBV6-1; d_call: NA; cdr3_length: 14; j_call: TRBJ2-1; clone_size: NA; cdr3_nt: TGTGCCAGCAGTGTTTCGGGGGTCTACAATGAGCAGTTCTTC; cdr3_aa: CASSVSGVYNEQFF
v_call: TRBV27; d_call: TRBD1; cdr3_length: 15; j_call: TRBJ2-1; clone_size: few; cdr3_nt: TGTGCCAGCAGTCCCGGGACAGGGGGCTTGGATGAGCAGTTCTTC; cdr3_aa: CASSPGTGGLDEQFF
v_call: TRBV5-4; d_call: TRBD1; cdr3_length: 12; j_call: TRBJ2-7; clone_size: NA; cdr3_nt: TGTGCCAGCAGCTCGGACAGGGTGAAGCAGTACTTC; cdr3_aa: CASSSDRVKQYF
v_call: TRBV18; d_call: NA; cdr3_length: 15; j_call: TRBJ1-1; clone_size: NA; cdr3_nt: TGTGCCAGCTCACCGAGGAGGGACGGGACAACCGAAGCTTTCTTT; cdr3_aa: CASSPRRDGTTEAFF
v_call: TRBV4-1; d_call: NA; cdr3_length: 15; j_call: TRBJ1-1; clone_size: NA; cdr3_nt: TGCGCCAGCAGCCAAGACCCGGCAGGGCACACTGAAGCTTTCTTT; cdr3_aa: CASSQDPAGHTEAFF
v_call: TRBV7-2; d_call: NA; cdr3_length: 13; j_call: TRBJ2-5; clone_size: NA; cdr3_nt: TGTGCCAGCAGCTTAGTGGGCCAATCCCCCCAGTACTTC; cdr3_aa: CASSLVGQSPQYF
v_call: TRBV6-6; d_call: NA; cdr3_length: 12; j_call: TRBJ2-5; clone_size: NA; cdr3_nt: TGTGCCAGCAGCCCCGGAGCGGAGACCCAGTACTTC; cdr3_aa: CASSPGAETQYF
v_call: TRBV18; d_call: NA; cdr3_length: 13; j_call: TRBJ1-1; clone_size: NA; cdr3_nt: TGTGCCAGCACTGAGGTGGGGTCCGGTGAAGCTTTCTTT; cdr3_aa: CASTEVGSGEAFF
v_call: TRBV13; d_call: NA; cdr3_length: 13; j_call: TRBJ2-1; clone_size: few; cdr3_nt: TGTGCCAGCAGCTTAGCGGGAGAGAATGAGCAGTTCTTC; cdr3_aa: CASSLAGENEQFF
v_call: TRBV4-1; d_call: NA; cdr3_length: 22; j_call: TRBJ2-3; clone_size: NA; cdr3_nt: TGCGCCAGCAGCCAAGAGCGCCCCCTTAAGCGCCCCGGTACCCGATCCACAGATACGCAGTATTTT; cdr3_aa: CASSQERPLKRPGTRSTDTQYF
v_call: TRBV5-1; d_call: NA; cdr3_length: 14; j_call: TRBJ2-3; clone_size: NA; cdr3_nt: TGCGCCAGCAGCTTGGCCCTGAGCACAGATACGCAGTATTTT; cdr3_aa: CASSLALSTDTQYF
v_call: TRBV9; d_call: TRBD1; cdr3_length: 18; j_call: TRBJ2-2; clone_size: NA; cdr3_nt: TGTGCCAGCAGCGTGGGCCCGACTCAGGGGGAGAACACCGGGGAGCTGTTTTTT; cdr3_aa: CASSVGPTQGENTGELFF
v_call: TRBV28; d_call: TRBD1; cdr3_length: 16; j_call: TRBJ2-3; clone_size: NA; cdr3_nt: TGTGCCAGCAGTGAACAGGGGGCGCGGAGCACAGATACGCAGTATTTT; cdr3_aa: CASSEQGARSTDTQYF
v_call: TRBV29-1; d_call: TRBD1; cdr3_length: 12; j_call: TRBJ1-2; clone_size: few; cdr3_nt: TGCAGCGTGCGACAGGGTGTGGGGGGCTACACCTTC; cdr3_aa: CSVRQGVGGYTF
v_call: TRBV2; d_call: TRBD1; cdr3_length: 11; j_call: TRBJ2-7; clone_size: NA; cdr3_nt: TGTGCCAGCAGGGACAGGGCCGAGCAGTACTTC; cdr3_aa: CASRDRAEQYF
v_call: TRBV7-9; d_call: NA; cdr3_length: 15; j_call: TRBJ1-3; clone_size: NA; cdr3_nt: TGTGCCAGCTATCAAGATCTCTACTCTGGAAACACCATATATTTT; cdr3_aa: CASYQDLYSGNTIYF
v_call: TRBV9; d_call: TRBD2; cdr3_length: 17; j_call: TRBJ2-2; clone_size: NA; cdr3_nt: TGTGCCAGCAGTCGAAGCACTAGCGGCCCGGGCACCGGGGAGCTGTTTTTT; cdr3_aa: CASSRSTSGPGTGELFF
v_call: TRBV6-1; d_call: NA; cdr3_length: 15; j_call: TRBJ1-2; clone_size: NA; cdr3_nt: TGTGCCAGCAGTGAAGCACCGGGACAAGTCTATGGCTACACCTTC; cdr3_aa: CASSEAPGQVYGYTF
v_call: TRBV11-3; d_call: NA; cdr3_length: 13; j_call: TRBJ2-7; clone_size: few; cdr3_nt: TGTGCCAGCAGCTCTTCATTGGGGGGCGAGCAGTACTTC; cdr3_aa: CASSSSLGGEQYF
v_call: TRBV27; d_call: NA; cdr3_length: 13; j_call: TRBJ2-7; clone_size: NA; cdr3_nt: TGTGCCAGCAGTAGACAGGTAAACTACGAGCAGTACTTC; cdr3_aa: CASSRQVNYEQYF
v_call: TRBV7-8; d_call: NA; cdr3_length: 15; j_call: TRBJ2-5; clone_size: NA; cdr3_nt: TGTGCCAGCAGCTTAGATTCAGGGTGGGGAGAGACCCAGTACTTC; cdr3_aa: CASSLDSGWGETQYF
v_call: TRBV6-6; d_call: NA; cdr3_length: 14; j_call: TRBJ1-2; clone_size: once; cdr3_nt: TGTGCCAGCAGACCGACAAGAACTAACTATGGCTACACCTTC; cdr3_aa: CASRPTRTNYGYTF
v_call: TRBV19; d_call: NA; cdr3_length: 14; j_call: TRBJ1-3; clone_size: NA; cdr3_nt: TGTGCCAGTAGGTCTTACCTTACTGGAAACACCATATATTTT; cdr3_aa: CASRSYLTGNTIYF
v_call: TRBV7-9; d_call: NA; cdr3_length: 16; j_call: TRBJ2-3; clone_size: NA; cdr3_nt: TGTGCCAGCAGCTTCGGAAGCGACCTCACCAGGGATACGCAGTATTTT; cdr3_aa: CASSFGSDLTRDTQYF
v_call: TRBV7-2; d_call: NA; cdr3_length: 12; j_call: TRBJ1-2; clone_size: once; cdr3_nt: TGTGCCAGCAGCTTGACCACCTATGGCTACACCTTC; cdr3_aa: CASSLTTYGYTF
v_call: TRBV6-1; d_call: NA; cdr3_length: 15; j_call: TRBJ2-2; clone_size: NA; cdr3_nt: TGTGCCAGCACCGGAACAAGGTTAAACACCGGGGAGCTGTTTTTT; cdr3_aa: CASTGTRLNTGELFF
v_call: TRBV7-6; d_call: NA; cdr3_length: 13; j_call: TRBJ1-1; clone_size: NA; cdr3_nt: TGTGCCAGCAGCTTAGGGGGGATCACTGAAGCTTTCTTT; cdr3_aa: CASSLGGITEAFF
v_call: TRBV2; d_call: TRBD1; cdr3_length: 12; j_call: TRBJ2-5; clone_size: NA; cdr3_nt: TGTGCCAGCAGTGGCAGGGGGGAGACCCAGTACTTC; cdr3_aa: CASSGRGETQYF
v_call: TRBV28; d_call: NA; cdr3_length: 14; j_call: TRBJ1-1; clone_size: once; cdr3_nt: TGTGCCAGCAGTTTGGGGCAGTGGAACACTGAAGCTTTCTTT; cdr3_aa: CASSLGQWNTEAFF
v_call: TRBV9; d_call: NA; cdr3_length: 15; j_call: TRBJ2-5; clone_size: NA; cdr3_nt: TGTGCCAGCAGCGTAGAGGGGCTGGGGCAAGAGACCCAGTACTTC; cdr3_aa: CASSVEGLGQETQYF
v_call: TRBV11-2; d_call: TRBD1; cdr3_length: 14; j_call: TRBJ2-7; clone_size: NA; cdr3_nt: TGTGCCAGCAGCAAGACAGGGGGGAACTACGAGCAGTACTTC; cdr3_aa: CASSKTGGNYEQYF
v_call: TRBV6-4; d_call: NA; cdr3_length: 14; j_call: TRBJ2-2; clone_size: few; cdr3_nt: TGTGCCAGCGCCCGTCAGGGAAGCACCGGGGAGCTGTTTTTT; cdr3_aa: CASARQGSTGELFF
v_call: TRBV7-9; d_call: NA; cdr3_length: 14; j_call: TRBJ2-1; clone_size: once; cdr3_nt: TGTGCCAGCAGCTATTGGACAGAGTACAATGAGCAGTTCTTC; cdr3_aa: CASSYWTEYNEQFF
v_call: TRBV19; d_call: NA; cdr3_length: 14; j_call: TRBJ1-1; clone_size: NA; cdr3_nt: TGTGCCTCATACACCGGGGGGCTGAACACTGAAGCTTTCTTT; cdr3_aa: CASYTGGLNTEAFF
v_call: TRBV2; d_call: NA; cdr3_length: 14; j_call: TRBJ2-5; clone_size: large; cdr3_nt: TGTGCCAGCAGTGAAGATCGGATTCAAGAGACCCAGTACTTC; cdr3_aa: CASSEDRIQETQYF
v_call: TRBV28; d_call: NA; cdr3_length: 16; j_call: TRBJ1-1; clone_size: NA; cdr3_nt: TGTGCCAGCAGGACCGGAGGACCCCTCGGTGGCACTGAAGCTTTCTTT; cdr3_aa: CASRTGGPLGGTEAFF
v_call: TRBV4-1; d_call: TRBD1; cdr3_length: 15; j_call: TRBJ2-4; clone_size: NA; cdr3_nt: TGCGCCAGCAGCCAACCAGGACAGGGGAAAAACATTCAGTACTTC; cdr3_aa: CASSQPGQGKNIQYF
v_call: TRBV11-3; d_call: NA; cdr3_length: 14; j_call: TRBJ1-1; clone_size: NA; cdr3_nt: TGTGCCAGCAACCTGGACAGTATAAACACTGAAGCTTTCTTT; cdr3_aa: CASNLDSINTEAFF
v_call: TRBV28; d_call: TRBD1; cdr3_length: 13; j_call: TRBJ1-1; clone_size: NA; cdr3_nt: TGTGCCAGCAGTTACCAGGGGGGCACTGAAGCTTTCTTT; cdr3_aa: CASSYQGGTEAFF
v_call: TRBV5-1; d_call: NA; cdr3_length: 15; j_call: TRBJ2-2; clone_size: NA; cdr3_nt: TGCGCCAGCGGGTTGAGGGCAGGGAACACCGGGGAGCTGTTTTTT; cdr3_aa: CASGLRAGNTGELFF
v_call: TRBV7-2; d_call: NA; cdr3_length: 15; j_call: TRBJ1-2; clone_size: NA; cdr3_nt: TGTGCCAGCAGCTTAAGCCCTCAGGGCACGGATGGCTACACCTTC; cdr3_aa: CASSLSPQGTDGYTF
v_call: TRBV7-8; d_call: TRBD1; cdr3_length: 17; j_call: TRBJ2-7; clone_size: NA; cdr3_nt: TGTGCCAGCAGCTTAGATAAGGGGACAGGGCTCACCTACGAGCAGTACTTC; cdr3_aa: CASSLDKGTGLTYEQYF
v_call: TRBV5-1; d_call: NA; cdr3_length: 15; j_call: TRBJ2-6; clone_size: NA; cdr3_nt: TGCGCCAGCAGCTTGGTACCGGCCGGGGCCAACGTCCTGACTTTC; cdr3_aa: CASSLVPAGANVLTF
v_call: TRBV4-1; d_call: NA; cdr3_length: 18; j_call: TRBJ1-5; clone_size: NA; cdr3_nt: TGCGCCAGCAGCCAAGTTAGGGGTTCTGACAGGCGCAATCAGCCCCAGCATTTT; cdr3_aa: CASSQVRGSDRRNQPQHF
v_call: TRBV9; d_call: TRBD1; cdr3_length: 16; j_call: TRBJ1-1; clone_size: NA; cdr3_nt: TGTGCCAGCAGCGGATCAGAGGGACAGATGGACACTGAAGCTTTCTTT; cdr3_aa: CASSGSEGQMDTEAFF
v_call: TRBV2; d_call: TRBD2; cdr3_length: 15; j_call: TRBJ2-3; clone_size: NA; cdr3_nt: TGTGCCAGCAAAAGAGCTAGCGGGAGCTCAGATACGCAGTATTTT; cdr3_aa: CASKRASGSSDTQYF
v_call: TRBV28; d_call: NA; cdr3_length: 13; j_call: TRBJ2-1; clone_size: NA; cdr3_nt: TGTGCCAGCAGTTTTGCAGGGGTCCATGAGCAGTTCTTC; cdr3_aa: CASSFAGVHEQFF
v_call: TRBV18; d_call: NA; cdr3_length: 15; j_call: TRBJ1-1; clone_size: NA; cdr3_nt: TGTGCCAGCTCACCACGTCAAGGTCCCGACACTGAAGCTTTCTTT; cdr3_aa: CASSPRQGPDTEAFF
v_call: TRBV5-4; d_call: TRBD2; cdr3_length: 16; j_call: TRBJ2-7; clone_size: NA; cdr3_nt: TGTGCCAGCAGCTTAGGGGGACTAGCGGGCAGATACGAGCAGTACTTC; cdr3_aa: CASSLGGLAGRYEQYF
v_call: TRBV6-1; d_call: TRBD1; cdr3_length: 14; j_call: TRBJ1-2; clone_size: NA; cdr3_nt: TGTGCCAGCAGTGACAGGGCCAGGGGGTATGGCTACACCTTC; cdr3_aa: CASSDRARGYGYTF
v_call: TRBV27; d_call: TRBD1; cdr3_length: 16; j_call: TRBJ2-3; clone_size: NA; cdr3_nt: TGTGCCAGCAGTTTAGTGCAGGGACAGGGGTCAGATACGCAGTATTTT; cdr3_aa: CASSLVQGQGSDTQYF